This T cell receptor (beta chain) comes out of a study of T cell repertoires in cytomegalovirus infection (dated by TCRdb to the late 2010s). Study-level background: Alongside well-studied HLA-B-restricted epitopes, the peptide stimulations were aimed at recently identified HLA-C-restricted CMV epitopes, whose presentation resists viral immunomodulation. Because public TCR beta signatures pointed to carriage of CMV infection together with the matching HLA type, the HLA type of each donor mattered for the analysis.

CDR3 length: 15 amino acids, cysteine to phenylalanine. Of the read, only the CDR3 DNA is kept; its 45 bases are in frame from base 1. Cut back by 3 bases and 2 bases, the V and J ends lie 11 bases apart. For CDR1 and CDR2, the germline V gene lists SNHLY and FYNNEI. The run used an Illumina HiSeq 1500. Through fastp at Q25 and MiXCR, TCRdb rebuilt clones from the public reads, retaining in-frame beta chains. Rows with a matching CDR3 protein are joined into one entry that keeps the most common DNA and genes. A total of about a million distinct CDR3 sequences appear in this sample, roughly 31% of them only once. The ten largest clones capture 13% of the sample. This specimen's treatment or condition label, interpreted: in vitro stimulation with specific CMV peptide epitopes to enrich CMV-specific T cells. Points the paper makes about the study in general: Carriers of CMV infection plus the relevant HLA type were discriminated by the cumulative frequency of public TCR beta family members in the study cohort and in an independent roughly 400-donor cohort. In the ex vivo response, HLA-C-restricted CMV-specific TCR beta clonotypes were dominant, and in two of eight donors the single most frequent clonotype came from this HLA-C-restricted group.

This clonotype was seen once. Its binding antigen is unknown. Nothing much larger sits one base from this clone, and base qualities are not available. A single read constitutes weak evidence. The specimen comprised cultured CD8+ T cells from PBMCs, sampled from culture after CMV antigen stimulation. The chain is made from TRBV2 and TRBJ1-3, with an unclear D gene assignment. The clonotype originates from a human donor in good health (CMV status not recorded). Some clones in this sample may be carry-over from other donors' samples. The CDR3 protein: CASSEGGFAGNTIYF. The nucleotide sequence is given as TGTGCCAGCAGTGAGGGTGGATTCGCTGGAAACACCATATATTTT.